This T cell receptor beta chain was identified during a study of shared clonotypes between healthy human individuals. CDR1 and CDR2 (germline): SGHTS, YDEGEE. This CDR3 has 12 amino acids. V shed 4 bases and J shed 1 base, with 5 bases lying between them. Naivety among CD8 cells was defined by CD45RO negativity and positive CCR7 selection, thereby excluding terminally differentiated effector memory CD45RA+ cells. General study results and limits: As a rule, naive subsets had a larger estimated richness than memory subsets.

As for this clone: No antigen is known for it.

About 30,000 T cell genomes, or 200 to 250 ng DNA, went into the sorted-subset replicate PCRs. TCRdb's copy holds only in-frame clones and misses some; the assay was immunoSEQ multiplex PCR. This sample has approximately 1.9 million clones, with roughly 93% found just once. Sequences were obtained from naive CD8+ T cells from PBMCs. The clonotype comes from a man aged 18 to 35 in good health. Some clones in this sample may be carry-over from other donors' samples. This chain connects TRBV5-8 to TRBJ1-1, with unresolved D. The CDR3 reads CASSQSNTEAFF. The DNA for the CDR3 is TGTGCCAGCAGCCAATCGAACACTGAAGCTTTCTTT.